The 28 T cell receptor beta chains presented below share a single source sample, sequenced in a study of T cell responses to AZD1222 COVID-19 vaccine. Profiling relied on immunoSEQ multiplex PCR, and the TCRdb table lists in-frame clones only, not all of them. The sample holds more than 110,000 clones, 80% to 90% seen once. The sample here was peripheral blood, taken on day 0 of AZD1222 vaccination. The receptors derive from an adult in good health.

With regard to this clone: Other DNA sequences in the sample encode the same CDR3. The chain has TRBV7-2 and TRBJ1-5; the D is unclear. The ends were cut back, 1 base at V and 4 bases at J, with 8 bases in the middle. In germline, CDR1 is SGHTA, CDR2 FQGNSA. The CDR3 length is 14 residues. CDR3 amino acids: CASSLVGGNQPQHF. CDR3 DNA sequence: TGTGCCAGCAGCTTAGTGGGCGGGAATCAGCCCCAGCATTTT.

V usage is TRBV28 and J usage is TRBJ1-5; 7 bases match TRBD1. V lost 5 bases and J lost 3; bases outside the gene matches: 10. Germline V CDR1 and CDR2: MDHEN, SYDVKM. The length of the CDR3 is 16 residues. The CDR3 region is CASSPTQGMDNQPQHF. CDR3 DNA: TGTGCCAGCAGTCCGACACAGGGGATGGACAATCAGCCCCAGCATTTT.

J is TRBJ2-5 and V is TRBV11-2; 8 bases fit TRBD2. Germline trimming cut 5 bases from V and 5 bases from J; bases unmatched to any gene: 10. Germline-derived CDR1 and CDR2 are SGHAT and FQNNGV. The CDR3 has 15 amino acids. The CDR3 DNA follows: TGTGCCAGCAGCCTCTCGGGGGGGCTAGCGGAGACCCAGTACTTC. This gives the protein CASSLSGGLAETQYF.

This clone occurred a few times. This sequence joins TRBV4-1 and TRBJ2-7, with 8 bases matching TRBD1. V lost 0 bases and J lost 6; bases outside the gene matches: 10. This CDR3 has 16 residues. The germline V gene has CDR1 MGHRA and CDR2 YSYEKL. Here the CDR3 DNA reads TGCGCCAGCAGCCAAGATCGTGCGGCGGGACAGGTCGAGCAGTACTTC. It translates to CASSQDRAAGQVEQYF.

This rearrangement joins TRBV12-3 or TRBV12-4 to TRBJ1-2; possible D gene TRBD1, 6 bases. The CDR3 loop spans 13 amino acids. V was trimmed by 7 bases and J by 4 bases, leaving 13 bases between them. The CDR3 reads CASKAGAGYGYTF. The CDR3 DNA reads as TGTGCCAGCAAGGCGGGGGCGGGCTATGGCTACACCTTC.

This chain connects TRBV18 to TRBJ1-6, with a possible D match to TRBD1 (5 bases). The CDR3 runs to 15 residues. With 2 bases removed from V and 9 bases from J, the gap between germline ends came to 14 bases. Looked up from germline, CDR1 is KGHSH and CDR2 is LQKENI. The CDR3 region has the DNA TGTGCCAGCTCACCAGGGCAACAGGAGTTTTCACCCCTCCACTTT. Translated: CASSPGQQEFSPLHF.

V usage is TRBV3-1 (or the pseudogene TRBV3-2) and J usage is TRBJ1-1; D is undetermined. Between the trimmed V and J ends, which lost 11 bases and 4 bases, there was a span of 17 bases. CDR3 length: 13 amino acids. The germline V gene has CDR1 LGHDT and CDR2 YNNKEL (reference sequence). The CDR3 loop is CAARQSGGTEAFF. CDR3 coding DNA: TGTGCCGCTCGGCAGTCGGGAGGCACTGAAGCTTTCTTT.

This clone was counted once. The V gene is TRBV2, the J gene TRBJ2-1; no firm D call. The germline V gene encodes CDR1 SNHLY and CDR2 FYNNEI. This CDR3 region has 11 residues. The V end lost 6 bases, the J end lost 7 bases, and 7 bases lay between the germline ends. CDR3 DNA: TGTGCCAGCAGGGGCCTTAATGAGCAGTTCTTC. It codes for CASRGLNEQFF.

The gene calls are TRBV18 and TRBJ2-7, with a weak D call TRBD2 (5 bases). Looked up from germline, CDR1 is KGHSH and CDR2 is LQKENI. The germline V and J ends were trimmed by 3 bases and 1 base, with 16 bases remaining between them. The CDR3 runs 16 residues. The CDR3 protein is CASSPVEGLESYEQYF. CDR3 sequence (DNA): TGTGCCAGCTCACCTGTCGAGGGCCTGGAATCCTACGAGCAGTACTTC.

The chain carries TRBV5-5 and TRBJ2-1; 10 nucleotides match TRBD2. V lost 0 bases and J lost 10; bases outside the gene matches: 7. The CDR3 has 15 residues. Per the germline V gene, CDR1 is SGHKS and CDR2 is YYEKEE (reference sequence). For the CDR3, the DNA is TGTGCCAGCAGCTTGGGAGCGGGAGGGCCAGGGGAGCAGTTCTTC. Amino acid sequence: CASSLGAGGPGEQFF.

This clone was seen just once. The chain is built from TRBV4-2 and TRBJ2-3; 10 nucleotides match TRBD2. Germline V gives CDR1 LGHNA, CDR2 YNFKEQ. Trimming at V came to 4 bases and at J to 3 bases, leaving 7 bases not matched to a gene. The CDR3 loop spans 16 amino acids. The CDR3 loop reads CASSPLLAGETDTQYF. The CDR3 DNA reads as TGTGCCAGCAGCCCCCTCCTAGCGGGAGAGACAGATACGCAGTATTTT.

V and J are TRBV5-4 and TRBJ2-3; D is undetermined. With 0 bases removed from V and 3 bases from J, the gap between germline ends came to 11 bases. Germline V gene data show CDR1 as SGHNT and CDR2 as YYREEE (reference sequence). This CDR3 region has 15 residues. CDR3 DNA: TGTGCCAGCAGCTTGGGGGCTCCGGCGACAGATACGCAGTATTTT. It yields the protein CASSLGAPATDTQYF.

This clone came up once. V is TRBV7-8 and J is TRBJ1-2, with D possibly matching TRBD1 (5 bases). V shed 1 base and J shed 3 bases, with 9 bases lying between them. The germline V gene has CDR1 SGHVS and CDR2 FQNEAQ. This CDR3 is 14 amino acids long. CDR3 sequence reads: CASSLEQGDYGYTF. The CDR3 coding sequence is TGTGCCAGCAGCTTAGAGCAGGGTGACTATGGCTACACCTTC.

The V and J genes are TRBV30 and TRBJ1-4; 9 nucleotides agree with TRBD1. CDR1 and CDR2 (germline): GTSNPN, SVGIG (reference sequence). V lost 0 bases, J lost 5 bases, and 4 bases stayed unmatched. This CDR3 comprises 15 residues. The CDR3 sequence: CAWSVGDRGNEKLFF. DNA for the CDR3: TGTGCCTGGAGTGTTGGAGACAGGGGGAATGAAAAACTGTTTTTT.

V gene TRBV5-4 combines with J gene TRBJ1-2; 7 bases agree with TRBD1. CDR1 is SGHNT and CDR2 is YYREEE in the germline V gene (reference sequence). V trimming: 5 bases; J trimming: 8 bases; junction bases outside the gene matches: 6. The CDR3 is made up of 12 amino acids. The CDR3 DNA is TGTGCCAGCAGAATTGGAGGGGGCGGCTACACCTTC. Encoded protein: CASRIGGGGYTF.

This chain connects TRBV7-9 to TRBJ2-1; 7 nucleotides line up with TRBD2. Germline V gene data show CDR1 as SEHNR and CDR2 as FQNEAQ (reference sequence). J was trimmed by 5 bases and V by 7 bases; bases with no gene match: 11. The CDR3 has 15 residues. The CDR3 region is CASTSLGREHNEQFF. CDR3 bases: TGTGCCAGCACCTCCCTGGGGCGGGAGCACAATGAGCAGTTCTTC. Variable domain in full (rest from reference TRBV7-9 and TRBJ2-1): DTGVSQNPRHKITKRGQNVTFRCDPISEHNRLYWYRQTLGQGPEFLTYFQNEAQLEKSRLLSDRFSAERPKGSFSTLEIQRTEQGDSAMYLCASTSLGREHNEQFFGPGTRLTVL.

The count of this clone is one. DNA for the CDR3: TGTGCCAGCAGCGCCCCGTACACAGATACGCAGTATTTT. Its protein is CASSAPYTDTQYF. V and J are TRBV9 and TRBJ2-3; no definite D call. The CDR3 runs to 13 residues. Trimming stripped 3 bases from V and 2 bases from J, with 7 bases between. Germline CDR1 is SGDLS and CDR2 is YYNGEE.

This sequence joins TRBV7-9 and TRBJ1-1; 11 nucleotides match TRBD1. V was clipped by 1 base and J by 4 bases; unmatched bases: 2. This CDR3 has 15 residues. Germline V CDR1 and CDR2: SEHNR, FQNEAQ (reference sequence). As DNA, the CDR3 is TGTGCCAGCAGCTTAGGGACAGGGGGCGGCACTGAAGCTTTCTTT. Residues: CASSLGTGGGTEAFF. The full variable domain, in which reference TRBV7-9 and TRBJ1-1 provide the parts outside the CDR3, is DTGVSQNPRHKITKRGQNVTFRCDPISEHNRLYWYRQTLGQGPEFLTYFQNEAQLEKSRLLSDRFSAERPKGSFSTLEIQRTEQGDSAMYLCASSLGTGGGTEAFFGQGTRLTVV.

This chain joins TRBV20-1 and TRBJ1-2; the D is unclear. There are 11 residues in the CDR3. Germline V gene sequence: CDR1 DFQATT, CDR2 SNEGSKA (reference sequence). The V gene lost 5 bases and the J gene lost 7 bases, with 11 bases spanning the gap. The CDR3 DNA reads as TGCAGTGCTGACACCCTCGGTGGCTACACCTTC. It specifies CSADTLGGYTF.

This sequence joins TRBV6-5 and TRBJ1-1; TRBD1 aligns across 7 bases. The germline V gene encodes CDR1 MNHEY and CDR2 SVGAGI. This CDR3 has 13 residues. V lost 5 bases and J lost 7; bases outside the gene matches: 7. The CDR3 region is CASSPLQGIEAFF. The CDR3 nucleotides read TGTGCCAGCAGTCCCTTACAGGGGATTGAAGCTTTCTTT.

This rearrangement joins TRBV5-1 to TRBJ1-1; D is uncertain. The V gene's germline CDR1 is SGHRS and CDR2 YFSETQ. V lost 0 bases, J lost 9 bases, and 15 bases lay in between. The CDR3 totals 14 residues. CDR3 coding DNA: TGCGCCAGCAGCTTGGATGTGGAAGAGACTAAAGCTTTCTTT. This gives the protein CASSLDVEETKAFF.

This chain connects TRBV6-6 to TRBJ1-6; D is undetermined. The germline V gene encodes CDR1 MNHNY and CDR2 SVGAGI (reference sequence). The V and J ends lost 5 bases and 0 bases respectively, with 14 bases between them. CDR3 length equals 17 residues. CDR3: CASSPLDGDSYNSPLHF. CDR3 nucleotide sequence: TGTGCCAGCAGTCCTCTCGACGGAGACTCCTATAATTCACCCCTCCACTTT.

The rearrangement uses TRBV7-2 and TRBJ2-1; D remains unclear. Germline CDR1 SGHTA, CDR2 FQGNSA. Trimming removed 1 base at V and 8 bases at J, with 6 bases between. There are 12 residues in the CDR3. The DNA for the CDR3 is TGTGCCAGCAGCTTAGGAACCTATGAGCAGTTCTTC. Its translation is CASSLGTYEQFF.

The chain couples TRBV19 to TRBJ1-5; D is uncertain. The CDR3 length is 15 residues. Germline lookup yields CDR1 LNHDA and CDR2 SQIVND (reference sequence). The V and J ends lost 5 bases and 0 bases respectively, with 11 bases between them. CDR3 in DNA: TGTGCCAGTAGTCCCGGGGATTATAGCAATCAGCCCCAGCATTTT. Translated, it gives CASSPGDYSNQPQHF.

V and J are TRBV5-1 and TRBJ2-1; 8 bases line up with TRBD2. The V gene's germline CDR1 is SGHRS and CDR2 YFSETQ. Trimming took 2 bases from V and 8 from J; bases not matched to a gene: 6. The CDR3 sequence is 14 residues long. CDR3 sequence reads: CASSLAGVLDEQFF. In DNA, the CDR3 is TGCGCCAGCAGCTTAGCGGGGGTTTTGGATGAGCAGTTCTTC.

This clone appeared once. In DNA, the CDR3 is TGTGCCAGCGCAAACAGAGTGGAGACCCAGTACTTC. Protein product: CASANRVETQYF. The V gene is TRBV12-3 or TRBV12-4, the J gene TRBJ2-5; D is ambiguous. There are 12 residues in the CDR3. V shed 8 bases and J shed 5 bases, with 12 bases lying between them.

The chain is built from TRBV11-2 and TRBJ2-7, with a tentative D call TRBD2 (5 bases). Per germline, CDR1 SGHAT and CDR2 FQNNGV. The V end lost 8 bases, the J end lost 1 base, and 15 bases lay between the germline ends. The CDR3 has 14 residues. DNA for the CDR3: TGTGCCAGCTCAGAGGGCTGGGCTTCCTACGAGCAGTACTTC. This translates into CASSEGWASYEQYF.

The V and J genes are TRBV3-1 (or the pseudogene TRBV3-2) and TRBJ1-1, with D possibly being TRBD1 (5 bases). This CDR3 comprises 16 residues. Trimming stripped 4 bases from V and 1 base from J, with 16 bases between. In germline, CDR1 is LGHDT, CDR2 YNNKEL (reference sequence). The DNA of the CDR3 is TGTGCCAGCAGCCCAACTGGGAGGGGAGGGAACACTGAAGCTTTCTTT. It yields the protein CASSPTGRGGNTEAFF.